This is a list of T cell receptor beta chains from one sample in a study of blood T cells in healthy people across ages. TCRdb fed the 5' RACE reads into MiXCR, producing one record per CDR3 protein. The sample consists of some 800,000 distinct CDR3 sequences, 25% of them appearing once. In addition, the sample was reused for a study of T cells of mothers and their children.

Sequencing was performed on blood. The source is a boy under 18 in good health. Each CDR3 is given with its conserved first and last residue. The order of the fields is CDR3 length, V gene, CDR3 protein.

length: 20
V: TRBV7-3
CDR3: CASSLRARGPNFANTGELFF

length: 12
V: TRBV7-9
CDR3: CASRDQGNEQFF

length: 15
V: TRBV4-1
CDR3: CASSQAQGNLGEQFF

length: 15
V: TRBV12-3/TRBV12-4
CDR3: CASSSRQGALEKLFF

length: 15
V: TRBV6-1
CDR3: CASSVRLAGADEQYF

length: 12
V: TRBV6-2/TRBV6-3
CDR3: CASGGRKDEQFF

length: 15
V: TRBV19
CDR3: CASSIGKGSGEKLFF

length: 19
V: TRBV5-1
CDR3: CASSLEPYSTSGSPYGQYF

length: 16
V: TRBV6-2/TRBV6-3
CDR3: CASSYGGSGGAYEQFF

length: 12
V: TRBV5-6
CDR3: CASSSRQGAQHF

length: 14
V: TRBV30
CDR3: CAWTSGGPTNEQFF

length: 18
V: TRBV20-1
CDR3: CSAYRGFSSWDLSYEQYF

length: 14
V: TRBV30
CDR3: CAWSYQRLSEKLFF

length: 15
V: TRBV24-1
CDR3: CATSDSTGGPREQYF

length: 18
V: TRBV11-1
CDR3: CASSLDSMAGTQTYEQYF

length: 13
V: TRBV5-1
CDR3: CASSNQGYTEAFF

length: 15
V: TRBV5-1
CDR3: CASSSGEGTYNEQFF

length: 15
V: TRBV12-3/TRBV12-4
CDR3: CASSYGTGAYNEQFF

length: 14
V: TRBV7-9
CDR3: CASSLVPGTKEQYF

length: 13
V: TRBV11-3
CDR3: CASSLQTNTEAFF

length: 16
V: TRBV7-2
CDR3: CASSLEGPGIRETQYF

length: 13
V: TRBV12-3/TRBV12-4
CDR3: CASSRLYTGELFF

length: 12
V: TRBV12-3/TRBV12-4
CDR3: CASSLNLLAGDF

length: 13
V: TRBV7-6
CDR3: CASKRGEEETQYF

length: 12
V: TRBV18
CDR3: CASSKTDTEAFF

length: 13
V: TRBV29-1
CDR3: CSVAGDMNTEAFF

length: 14
V: TRBV5-1
CDR3: CASSLEAGQQTQYF

length: 15
V: TRBV27
CDR3: CASRPGQGIWDEQYF

length: 12
V: TRBV6-6
CDR3: CASSYHDETQYF

length: 15
V: TRBV29-1
CDR3: CSVEDLTVYRETQYF

length: 13
V: TRBV5-5
CDR3: CASSFGAGNEQFF

length: 15
V: TRBV29-1
CDR3: CSVGTGGQGPYEQYF

length: 13
V: TRBV20-1
CDR3: CSATSPGGAAQYF

length: 15
V: TRBV2
CDR3: CASSELVRATYEQYF

length: 14
V: TRBV25-1
CDR3: CASSIGGHTGELFF

length: 13
V: TRBV7-3
CDR3: CASSPSGGNTQYF

length: 14
V: TRBV9
CDR3: CASSVEGVAGELFF

length: 16
V: TRBV4-3
CDR3: CASSQSSGARSSPLHF

length: 14
V: TRBV7-3
CDR3: CASSLEVVKDTQYF

length: 13
V: TRBV19
CDR3: CASRTGVLQPQHF

length: 15
V: TRBV4-1
CDR3: CASSQDSAENEKLFF

length: 17
V: TRBV24-1
CDR3: CATSDDRISRYTDTQYF

length: 18
V: TRBV28
CDR3: CASSFSSVLGQHNSPLHF

length: 17
V: TRBV4-3
CDR3: CASSQEVKSSYNSPLHF

length: 15
V: TRBV11-2
CDR3: CASSLASGGAGEQFF

length: 18
V: TRBV28
CDR3: CASAGLAGGSKAQETQYF

length: 14
V: TRBV27
CDR3: CASSLLYPADEQFF

length: 19
V: TRBV6-6
CDR3: CASSYSGLAGGSIPTEQFF

length: 15
V: TRBV7-8
CDR3: CASSLDATGFNEQFF

length: 15
V: TRBV20-1
CDR3: CSAYGVEGKNYGYTF

length: 13
V: TRBV2
CDR3: CASYGTGDPEAFF

length: 16
V: TRBV7-9
CDR3: CASSTTGTTSTDTQYF

length: 16
V: TRBV18
CDR3: CASSPSGTSGANVLTF

length: 16
V: TRBV3-1
CDR3: CASSHIPGQPNTEAFF